The 14 T cell receptor beta chains listed next were all sequenced from one sample in a study of CD8 T cells in ankylosing spondylitis. A single record per CDR3 protein comes from TCRdb applying MiXCR to the 5' RACE reads. The sample contains 50,000 to 75,000 distinct CDR3 sequences, approximately 5.7% of which appear only once. What was sequenced was synovial fluid, either unsorted or a sorted T cell fraction (not recorded which). The origin of the receptors is a male donor with ankylosing spondylitis.

The rearrangement links TRBV20-1 to TRBJ1-4; tentatively, D is TRBD1 (6 bases). Germline CDR1 is DFQATT and CDR2 is SNEGSKA (reference sequence). The CDR3 is 15 residues long. Trimming took off 2 bases at V and 1 base at J, with 11 bases between the two ends. The DNA of the CDR3 is TGCAGTGCTAGATTCCAGGGGTTAACTAATGAAAAACTGTTTTTT. This sequence encodes CSARFQGLTNEKLFF.

The table lists this clonotype with a few counts. This sequence joins TRBV6-2 or TRBV6-3 and TRBJ1-5, with TRBD1 as a possible D gene (6 bases). V lost 6 bases, J lost 1 base, and 10 bases lay in between. This CDR3 spans 14 amino acids. The V gene's germline CDR1 is MNHEY and CDR2 SVGEGT. CDR3 DNA sequence: TGTGCCAGCAGAGCAGGGACAAGCAATCAGCCCCAGCATTTT. Its protein is CASRAGTSNQPQHF.

This clonotype was recorded many times. V and J are TRBV27 and TRBJ2-2, with TRBD2 matching over 7 bases. V gave up 5 bases and J gave up 6 bases; unmatched junction bases: 9. The CDR3 runs to 15 residues. Germline assignment: CDR1 MNHEY and CDR2 SMNVEV (reference sequence). The CDR3 bases are TGTGCCAGCAGTCCAGCGGGGTGGGGACCCGGGGAGCTGTTTTTT. Its protein product is CASSPAGWGPGELFF.

The sample holds many counts of this clonotype. This chain links TRBV12-3 or TRBV12-4 with TRBJ2-1; unclear D gene. V gave up 1 base and J gave up 6 bases, with 10 bases separating them. CDR3 length equals 14 residues. Written as DNA, the CDR3 is TGTGCCAGCAGTTTAGGGCCCAATATCAATGAGCAGTTCTTC. Encoded protein: CASSLGPNINEQFF.

This rearrangement joins TRBV5-1 to TRBJ1-1, with TRBD1 as a possible D gene (5 bases). V shed 2 bases and J shed 2 bases, with 16 bases lying between them. This CDR3 has 16 amino acids. Germline V gene data show CDR1 as SGHRS and CDR2 as YFSETQ. DNA of the CDR3: TGCGCCAGCAGCTTTGACGGGGACCCCTACAACACTGAAGCTTTCTTT. Its protein product is CASSFDGDPYNTEAFF.

The table lists this clonotype with many counts. The genes are TRBV20-1 and TRBJ2-5, with D tentatively TRBD1 or TRBD2 (5 bases each). Germline CDR1 is DFQATT and CDR2 is SNEGSKA (reference sequence). V lost 6 bases, J lost 5 bases, and 19 bases lay in between. CDR3 size: 14 residues. The CDR3: CSAPPGHPEETQYF. The CDR3 coding sequence is TGCAGTGCCCCCCCGGGGCATCCGGAGGAGACCCAGTACTTC.

This clonotype was found many times. V usage is TRBV20-1 and J usage is TRBJ2-3; 14 positions match TRBD2. V shed 6 bases, J shed 5 bases, and the junction held 13 bases outside the gene matches. The CDR3 has 17 residues. Germline V lookup: CDR1 DFQATT, CDR2 SNEGSKA (reference sequence). CDR3 residues: CSAPGGLAGEVLDTQYF. In DNA, the CDR3 is TGCAGTGCCCCGGGGGGACTAGCGGGAGAAGTTCTAGATACGCAGTATTTT.

This clonotype occurred a few times. The chain recombines TRBV28 with TRBJ1-5, with TRBD1 as a possible D gene (5 bases). CDR3 length: 16 residues. Trimming removed 2 bases at V and 10 bases at J, with 21 bases between. Germline values: CDR1 MDHEN, CDR2 SYDVKM. The CDR3: CASSLIVMGTTRPQHF. CDR3 bases: TGTGCCAGCAGTTTAATCGTGATGGGGACCACACGCCCCCAGCATTTT. The whole variable domain, filled in from reference TRBV28 and TRBJ1-5, reads DVKVTQSSRYLVKRTGEKVFLECVQDMDHENMFWYRQDPGLGLRLIYFSYDVKMKEKGDIPEGYSVSREKKERFSLILESASTNQTSMYLCASSLIVMGTTRPQHFGDGTRLSIL.

J is TRBJ1-1 and V is TRBV12-3 or TRBV12-4, with D tentatively TRBD1 (6 bases). The CDR3 has 13 amino acids. V was pared by 7 bases and J by 5 bases, with 14 bases between. CDR3 protein: CASTYRRGTEAFF. The CDR3, as DNA: TGTGCCAGCACCTACCGGAGGGGGACTGAAGCTTTCTTT.

The V gene is TRBV20-1, the J gene TRBJ2-5; TRBD2 matches at 9 bases. Germline loops: CDR1 DFQATT, CDR2 SNEGSKA (reference sequence). The J segment lost 0 bases and the V segment lost 3 bases, leaving 2 bases of the junction unmatched. CDR3 length: 14 residues. In nucleotides, the CDR3 is TGCAGTGCTAGGCTAGCGGGGTACCAAGAGACCCAGTACTTC. Protein product: CSARLAGYQETQYF.

This clonotype was observed at least ten times. The chain is built from TRBV9 and TRBJ2-3; D unclear. Deletions cut 3 bases from V and 1 base from J, with 3 bases between. The CDR3 totals 12 residues. The germline CDR1 and CDR2 sequences are SGDLS and YYNGEE. The CDR3 loop reads CASSARTDTQYF. The CDR3 nucleotides are TGTGCCAGCAGCGCCCGCACAGATACGCAGTATTTT. Looking up the rest from reference TRBV9 and TRBJ2-3 gives the full variable domain: DSGVTQTPKHLITATGQRVTLRCSPRSGDLSVYWYQQSLDQGLQFLIQYYNGEERAKGNILERFSAQQFPDLHSELNLSSLELGDSALYFCASSARTDTQYFGPGTRLTVL.

The genes are TRBV13 and TRBJ1-1; D gene unclear. Germline V gene lookup returns CDR1 PRHDT and CDR2 FYEKMQ (reference sequence). Trimming took 5 bases from V and 1 from J, leaving 14 bases between them. The length of the CDR3 is 15 residues. The CDR3: CASSPRGQRNTEAFF. The CDR3 DNA follows: TGTGCCAGCAGCCCTAGAGGCCAGCGGAACACTGAAGCTTTCTTT.

This chain links TRBV2 with TRBJ2-3, with 7 bases lining up with TRBD1. Per germline, CDR1 SNHLY and CDR2 FYNNEI. V dropped 7 bases and J dropped 10; count of bases not matched to a gene: 5. CDR3 length equals 11 residues. The chain's CDR3 is CASIRGPSQYF. DNA of the CDR3: TGTGCCAGCATTAGGGGGCCTTCGCAGTATTTT.

The table lists this clonotype with a few counts. The J gene is TRBJ2-2, the V gene TRBV4-3; no firm D call. With 3 bases removed from V and 0 bases from J, the gap between germline ends came to 8 bases. The CDR3 sequence is 15 residues long. Germline loops: CDR1 LGHNA, CDR2 YSLEER. The chain's CDR3 is CASSHTVSNTGELFF. The DNA for the CDR3 is TGCGCCAGCAGCCACACGGTTTCGAACACCGGGGAGCTGTTTTTT.